The 22 T cell receptor beta chains presented below share a single source sample, sequenced in a study of cytomegalovirus exposure and HLA in healthy donors. Repertoires were generated with immunoSEQ multiplex PCR, while TCRdb's copy carries only in-frame clones and drops some. The sample lists about 74,000 clones, less than 95% occurring once. The sequencing input was PBMCs. The source of these receptors is a woman under 30 in good health and CMV-seropositive.

This clone was picked up one time. V usage is TRBV7-2 and J usage is TRBJ1-1; the D is unclear. V lost 1 base and J lost 6, with 6 bases in between. This CDR3 has 12 residues. Germline loops: CDR1 SGHTA, CDR2 FQGNSA. The CDR3 loop is CASSLGTPEAFF. CDR3 DNA sequence: TGTGCCAGCAGCTTAGGAACACCTGAAGCTTTCTTT.

The genes are TRBV30 and TRBJ2-7; the D gene is possibly TRBD2 (5 bases). Germline V gene data show CDR1 as GTSNPN and CDR2 as SVGIG (reference sequence). The germline V and J ends were trimmed by 4 bases and 4 bases, with 11 bases remaining between them. This CDR3 region has 12 residues. The CDR3 coding sequence is TGTGCCTGGACGGGGTCGGGGTACGAGCAGTACTTC. The encoded protein is CAWTGSGYEQYF.

V is TRBV25-1 and J is TRBJ2-1; tentative D call: TRBD1 (7 bases). This CDR3 has 16 residues. Deletions cut 1 base from V and 3 bases from J, with 13 bases between. Germline V gene sequence: CDR1 MGHDK, CDR2 SYGVNS. The CDR3 sequence is CASSEWQGGLYNEQFF. The CDR3, as DNA: TGTGCCAGCAGTGAATGGCAGGGGGGCCTCTACAATGAGCAGTTCTTC.

The chain has TRBV11-2 and TRBJ2-5; D is possibly TRBD1 (6 bases). Between the trimmed V and J ends, which lost 5 bases and 3 bases, there was a span of 7 bases. The CDR3 is 12 residues long. Per the germline V gene, CDR1 is SGHAT and CDR2 is FQNNGV. The CDR3 DNA follows: TGTGCCAGCAGCCCAGGGGAAGAGACCCAGTACTTC. This sequence encodes CASSPGEETQYF.

In its sample, this clone was seen once. The chain combines TRBV30 with TRBJ1-5, with a weak D call TRBD1 (6 bases). V lost 1 base and J lost 3, with 10 bases in between. CDR3 length: 14 amino acids. The germline gives CDR1 GTSNPN, CDR2 SVGIG (reference sequence). CDR3 nucleotide sequence: TGTGCCTGGAGTGGAGGGGGTATCAATCAGCCCCAGCATTTT. Its translation: CAWSGGGINQPQHF.

The J gene is TRBJ2-2, the V gene TRBV5-4; D possibly corresponds to TRBD2 (6 bases). CDR3 size: 17 residues. Per the germline V gene, CDR1 is SGHNT and CDR2 is YYREEE (reference sequence). V was shortened by 1 base and J by 3 bases, with 16 bases between the two germline ends. For the CDR3, the DNA is TGTGCCAGCAGCTTGTGGAGGGGAGGAAAGGACACCGGGGAGCTGTTTTTT. Translation gives CASSLWRGGKDTGELFF.

V usage is TRBV10-2 and J usage is TRBJ1-2; D possibly corresponds to TRBD1 (6 bases). The length of the CDR3 is 13 residues. Germline lookup yields CDR1 WSHSY and CDR2 SAAADI. V was pared by 8 bases and J by 4 bases, with 14 bases between. The CDR3 loop reads CASQREGGYGYTF. For the CDR3, the DNA is TGCGCCAGCCAAAGGGAGGGGGGCTATGGCTACACCTTC.

The chain uses TRBV7-9 and TRBJ1-4; D possibly corresponds to TRBD1 (5 bases). The CDR3 contains 17 residues. Trimming pared 5 bases from V and 8 bases from J, leaving 24 bases between. Germline loops: CDR1 SEHNR, CDR2 FQNEAQ (reference sequence). This CDR3 is CASSPQTDSVPWEKLFF. In DNA, the CDR3 is TGTGCCAGCAGCCCCCAGACAGATTCAGTGCCTTGGGAAAAACTGTTTTTT.

This clone is medium-sized (0.01 to 0.1%) in the sample. The genes are TRBV4-1 and TRBJ1-2, with D unresolved. The CDR3 is made up of 14 amino acids. V lost 4 bases to trimming and J lost 4 bases, with 13 bases between them. From germline, CDR1 is MGHRA and CDR2 YSYEKL. CDR3 nucleotides: TGCGCCAGCAGCCCGGCTGTGGGCGCCTATGGCTACACCTTC. Amino acid sequence: CASSPAVGAYGYTF.

V is TRBV7-9 and J is TRBJ2-1, with a weak D call TRBD2 (5 bases). Germline V CDR1 and CDR2: SEHNR, FQNEAQ (reference sequence). The CDR3 spans 15 residues. The V and J ends lost 0 bases and 4 bases respectively, with 10 bases between them. CDR3 sequence reads: CASSLAGVGYNEQFF. Here the CDR3 DNA reads TGTGCCAGCAGCTTAGCCGGGGTTGGATACAATGAGCAGTTCTTC. The full variable domain, rest sourced from reference TRBV7-9 and TRBJ2-1, is DTGVSQNPRHKITKRGQNVTFRCDPISEHNRLYWYRQTLGQGPEFLTYFQNEAQLEKSRLLSDRFSAERPKGSFSTLEIQRTEQGDSAMYLCASSLAGVGYNEQFFGPGTRLTVL.

This chain links TRBV2 with TRBJ2-5, with 11 bases that match TRBD1. CDR1 SNHLY and CDR2 FYNNEI come from the germline V gene. The CDR3 is made up of 16 amino acids. Germline trimming cut 6 bases from V and 5 bases from J; bases unmatched to any gene: 11. The CDR3 loop is CASSRLRGQGVETQYF. The CDR3 DNA is TGTGCCAGCAGCAGACTCAGGGGACAGGGGGTGGAGACCCAGTACTTC.

CDR3 coding DNA: TGTGCCAGCTCACCACAGACAGGGGATTCGTACGAGCAGTACTTC. Translating gives CASSPQTGDSYEQYF. The V call is TRBV18, the J call TRBJ2-7; 8 nucleotides agree with TRBD1. This CDR3 comprises 15 residues. After removal of 1 base from V and 4 bases from J, the junction contained 6 bases not matched to a gene. CDR1 is KGHSH, CDR2 LQKENI, per germline.

The CDR3 region has the DNA TGTGCCAGCTCACCGGGGGCCGACACCGGGGAGCTGTTTTTT. Translating it yields CASSPGADTGELFF. The J gene is TRBJ2-2, the V gene TRBV18, with a tentative D call TRBD1 (6 bases). This CDR3 is 14 amino acids long. CDR1 KGHSH and CDR2 LQKENI come from the germline V gene. V lost 3 bases and J lost 3, with 8 bases in between.

The J gene is TRBJ2-3, the V gene TRBV27, with D possibly matching TRBD2 (6 bases). Trimming removed 3 bases at V and 8 bases at J, with 15 bases between. The CDR3 has 14 residues. Germline-derived CDR1 and CDR2 are MNHEY and SMNVEV (reference sequence). Here the CDR3 DNA reads TGTGCCAGCAGTTTGACGACTAGTTTAGGTACGCAGTATTTT. Its protein product is CASSLTTSLGTQYF.

This chain links TRBV7-6 with TRBJ2-1, with a possible D match to TRBD2 (5 bases). Trimming took off 4 bases at V and 5 bases at J, with 18 bases between the two ends. CDR3 length: 16 residues. Germline-derived CDR1 and CDR2 are SGHVS and FNYEAQ. CDR3 sequence (DNA): TGTGCCAGCAGCTCCGGATTTTTTGGGGAGAACAATGAGCAGTTCTTC. Translating it yields CASSSGFFGENNEQFF. The full variable domain, its missing parts supplied by reference TRBV7-6 and TRBJ2-1, is GAGVSQSPRYKVTKRGQDVALRCDPISGHVSLYWYRQALGQGPEFLTYFNYEAQQDKSGLPNDRFSAERPEGSISTLTIQRTEQRDSAMYRCASSSGFFGENNEQFFGPGTRLTVL.

The gene calls are TRBV11-2 and TRBJ1-1; the D is unclear. V was clipped by 2 bases and J by 1 base, with 8 bases between them. Germline assignment: CDR1 SGHAT and CDR2 FQNNGV. CDR3 size: 14 residues. This chain's CDR3 is CASSLFQANTEAFF. The CDR3 DNA is TGTGCCAGCAGCTTATTTCAGGCGAACACTGAAGCTTTCTTT. The whole variable domain, filled in from reference TRBV11-2 and TRBJ1-1, reads EAGVAQSPRYKIIEKRQSVAFWCNPISGHATLYWYQQILGQGPKLLIQFQNNGVVDDSQLPKDRFSAERLKGVDSTLKIQPAKLEDSAVYLCASSLFQANTEAFFGQGTRLTVV.

The chain employs TRBV7-2 and TRBJ1-5, with TRBD1 matching 10 bases. The CDR3 is 14 amino acids. Germline V gives CDR1 SGHTA, CDR2 FQGNSA. V lost 6 bases, J lost 7 bases, and 6 bases stayed unmatched. The CDR3 sequence is CASRQTGGGQPQHF. The CDR3 bases are TGTGCCAGCAGACAGACAGGGGGCGGACAGCCCCAGCATTTT.

The chain carries TRBV6-5 and TRBJ1-2, with TRBD1 as a possible D gene (5 bases). V was shortened by 2 bases and J by 3 bases, with 13 bases between the two germline ends. The CDR3 has 15 residues. Germline-derived CDR1 and CDR2 are MNHEY and SVGAGI. The CDR3 bases are TGTGCCAGCAGTTACAAATCGCAGGGTCACTATGGCTACACCTTC. It translates to CASSYKSQGHYGYTF.

V and J are TRBV4-1 and TRBJ2-7, with 10 bases lining up with TRBD2. The germline V gene encodes CDR1 MGHRA and CDR2 YSYEKL. The CDR3 sequence is 15 residues long. With 0 bases clipped from V and 7 bases from J, the junction kept 6 bases outside the gene matches. The CDR3 nucleotides read TGCGCCAGCAGCCAAGACCTAGCGGGAGTGGGTGAGCAGTACTTC. Translation gives CASSQDLAGVGEQYF.

The chain couples TRBV5-1 to TRBJ2-7, with TRBD1 matching 11 bases. Germline V gives CDR1 SGHRS, CDR2 YFSETQ. The CDR3 loop spans 16 amino acids. V was clipped by 5 bases and J by 4 bases; unmatched bases: 11. The chain's CDR3 is CASRSGQGARGYEQYF. The CDR3 nucleotides read TGCGCCAGCAGGTCCGGACAGGGGGCCCGGGGGTACGAGCAGTACTTC.

V usage is TRBV19 and J usage is TRBJ1-1, with TRBD1 matching over 8 bases. The CDR3 is 15 amino acids. The germline V gene encodes CDR1 LNHDA and CDR2 SQIVND (reference sequence). The ends lost 4 bases at V and 5 bases at J; junction bases unmatched: 9. This chain's CDR3 is CASSTVRTGRTEAFF. In DNA form, the CDR3 reads TGTGCCAGTAGTACAGTTCGGACAGGGAGGACTGAAGCTTTCTTT.

The chain links TRBV4-1 to TRBJ1-1, with 8 bases that match TRBD1. Trimming removed 2 bases from V and 1 base from J; junction bases left unmatched: 9. CDR3 length: 17 amino acids. Per germline, CDR1 MGHRA and CDR2 YSYEKL. DNA for the CDR3: TGCGCCAGCAGCCAACTCGTCTCAGGGGGCGCGAACACTGAAGCTTTCTTT. Its protein is CASSQLVSGGANTEAFF.